This TCR beta chain was found in a study of T cell responses to AZD1222 COVID-19 vaccine. Findings of the study overall: Spike-specific TCR repertoires showed rising breadth and depth after two AZD1222 doses. Mapped onto spike, vaccine-associated CD4 TCRs spanned it and were dominant at 160-218 and 743-854. Sampling captured repertoires only after the peak T cell response.

Notes on this clone: The antigen is unknown.

Produced via immunoSEQ multiplex PCR; TCRdb's table is partial and in-frame only. The sample has 45,000 to 55,000 clones, approximately 79% seen once. This CDR3 contains 14 residues. V shed 5 bases and J shed 4 bases, with 14 bases lying between them. Looked up from germline, CDR1 is LNHDA and CDR2 is SQIVND (reference sequence). The clonotype comes from an adult in good health. The V call is TRBV19, the J call TRBJ1-2; D is undetermined. This specimen consisted of peripheral blood, obtained on day 0 of MenACWY control vaccination. The CDR3 is CASSDPGSGYGYTF. CDR3 DNA: TGTGCCAGTAGTGACCCGGGGTCGGGCTATGGCTACACCTTC. Looking up the rest from reference TRBV19 and TRBJ1-2 gives the full variable domain: DGGITQSPKYLFRKEGQNVTLSCEQNLNHDAMYWYRQDPGQGLRLIYYSQIVNDFQKGDIAEGYSVSREKKESFPLTVTSAQKNPTAFYLCASSDPGSGYGYTFGSGTRLTVV.